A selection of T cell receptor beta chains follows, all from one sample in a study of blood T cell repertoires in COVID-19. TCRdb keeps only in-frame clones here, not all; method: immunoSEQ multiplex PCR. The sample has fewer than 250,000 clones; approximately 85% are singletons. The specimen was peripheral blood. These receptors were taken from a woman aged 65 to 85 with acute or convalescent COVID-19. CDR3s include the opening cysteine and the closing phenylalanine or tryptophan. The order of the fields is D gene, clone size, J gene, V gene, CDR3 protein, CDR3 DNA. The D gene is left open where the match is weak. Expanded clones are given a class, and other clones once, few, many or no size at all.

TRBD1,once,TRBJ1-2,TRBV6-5,CASIRGQGSYGYTF,TGTGCCAGCATAAGAGGACAGGGGTCCTATGGCTACACCTTC
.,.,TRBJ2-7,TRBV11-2,CASSSGRRATNEQYF,TGTGCCAGCAGCTCGGGGAGGAGGGCTACGAACGAGCAGTACTTC
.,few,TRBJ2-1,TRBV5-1,CASSLAGQPYNEQFF,TGCGCCAGCAGCTTGGCCGGACAGCCCTACAATGAGCAGTTCTTC
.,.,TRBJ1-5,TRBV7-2,CASSLSGEQQPQHF,TGTGCCAGCAGCTTATCAGGGGAACAGCAGCCCCAGCATTTT
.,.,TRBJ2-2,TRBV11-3,CASSSQGRVGELFF,TGTGCCAGCAGCTCACAGGGAAGGGTCGGGGAGCTGTTTTTT
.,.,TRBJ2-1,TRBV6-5,CASSYVGVRVYNEQFF,TGTGCCAGCAGTTACGTAGGGGTCCGAGTGTACAATGAGCAGTTCTTC
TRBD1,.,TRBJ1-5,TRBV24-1,CATSDLGTGWNQPQHF,TGTGCCACCAGTGATTTGGGGACAGGGTGGAATCAGCCCCAGCATTTT
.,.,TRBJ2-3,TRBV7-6,CASSLFSGSTDTQYF,TGTGCCAGCAGCTTATTTTCGGGGAGCACAGATACGCAGTATTTT
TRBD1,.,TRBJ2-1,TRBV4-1,CASSQLDRRDNEQFF,TGCGCCAGCAGCCAACTGGACAGGAGAGACAATGAGCAGTTCTTC
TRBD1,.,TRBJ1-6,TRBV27,CASRYLRNRGDSPLHF,TGTGCCAGCAGGTACTTGAGAAACAGGGGTGATTCACCCCTCCACTTT
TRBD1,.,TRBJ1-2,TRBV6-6,CASSQGQGAVYGYTF,TGTGCCAGCAGTCAAGGACAGGGGGCCGTCTATGGCTACACCTTC
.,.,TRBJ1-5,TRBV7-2,CASSLRRGGQPQHF,TGTGCCAGCAGCTTACGGAGGGGTGGTCAGCCCCAGCATTTT
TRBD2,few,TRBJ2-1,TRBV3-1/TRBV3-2,CASSQDGTSGGAGKQFF,TGTGCCAGCAGCCAAGATGGGACTAGCGGGGGGGCAGGGAAGCAGTTCTTC
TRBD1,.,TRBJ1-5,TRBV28,CASSLVTGGRQPQHF,TGTGCCAGCAGTTTAGTTACAGGGGGGAGACAGCCCCAGCATTTT
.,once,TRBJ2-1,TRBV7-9,CASSLAADRITYNEQFF,TGTGCCAGCAGCTTAGCAGCCGACAGGATCACCTACAATGAGCAGTTCTTC
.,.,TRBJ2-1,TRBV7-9,CASTQDIYNEQFF,TGTGCCAGCACCCAGGACATCTACAATGAGCAGTTCTTC
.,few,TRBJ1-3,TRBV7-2,CASSPQRGHSGNTIYF,TGTGCCAGCAGCCCCCAACGCGGCCATTCTGGAAACACCATATATTTT
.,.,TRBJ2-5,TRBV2,CASSSQGVETQYF,TGTGCCAGCAGTTCCCAGGGCGTGGAGACCCAGTACTTC
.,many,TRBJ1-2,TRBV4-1,CASSQERQLNYGYTF,TGCGCCAGCAGCCAAGAAAGACAGCTTAACTATGGCTACACCTTC
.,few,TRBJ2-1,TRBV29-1,CSAPPRGQGSYNEQFF,TGCAGCGCCCCACCGAGGGGCCAGGGGTCCTACAATGAGCAGTTCTTC
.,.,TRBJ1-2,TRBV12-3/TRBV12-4,CASTVSIGGGYTF,TGTGCCAGCACTGTATCGATCGGAGGTGGCTACACCTTC
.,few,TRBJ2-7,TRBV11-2,CASSFYIQARSYEQYF,TGTGCCAGCAGCTTTTATATACAGGCCAGGTCCTACGAGCAGTACTTC
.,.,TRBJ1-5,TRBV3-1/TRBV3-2,CASSPSQVGPQHF,TGTGCCAGCAGCCCTTCCCAGGTGGGGCCCCAGCATTTT
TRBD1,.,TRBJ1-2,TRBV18,CASSPPTGGYGYTF,TGTGCCAGCTCACCACCTACAGGGGGCTATGGCTACACCTTC
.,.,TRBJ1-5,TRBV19,CASSIGDTSNQPQHF,TGTGCCAGTAGTATAGGGGACACTAGCAATCAGCCCCAGCATTTT
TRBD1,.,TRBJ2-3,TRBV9,CASSLLDRGMTDTQYF,TGTGCCAGCAGCCTACTAGACAGGGGAATGACAGATACGCAGTATTTT
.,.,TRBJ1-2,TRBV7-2,CASSLAGTPNYGYTF,TGTGCCAGCAGCTTAGCTGGGACACCTAACTATGGCTACACCTTC